What follows is one T cell receptor (beta chain) and its context. The data derive from a study of T cell responses to AZD1222 COVID-19 vaccine. Clones were sequenced by immunoSEQ multiplex PCR, and TCRdb holds only the in-frame ones, with some missing. Among 150,000 or so clones listed, around 93% were seen once. Per the germline V gene, CDR1 is MDHEN and CDR2 is SYDVKM. Trimming removed 10 bases from V and 4 bases from J, with 14 bases in between. The CDR3 is 13 amino acids. This rearrangement joins TRBV28 to TRBJ1-5, with no clear D. The sequenced sample was peripheral blood, obtained 28 days after the second AZD1222 dose. The origin of this receptor is an adult who received the AZD1222 COVID-19 vaccine. CDR3 protein: CATYPVRNQPQHF. The CDR3 coding sequence is TGTGCCACCTACCCGGTACGGAATCAGCCCCAGCATTTT.